The TCR beta chain described here comes from a study of cytotoxic CD8 clonotypes in ibrutinib-treated CLL. Genomic DNA (roughly 1.8 micrograms) was obtained from cryopreserved PBMCs for construction of TCR beta libraries. Findings and caveats of the study: Clonality rose at ibrutinib response and fell back toward baseline at progression. Rare overall, public clonotypes shrank or held steady under therapy.

The trim removed 5 bases at V and 5 bases at J, leaving 5 bases unmatched. Per the germline V gene, CDR1 is LNHDA and CDR2 is SQIVND (reference sequence). CDR3 length equals 14 residues. With respect to this clone: As yet, its antigen is unknown.

Some clones are missing from TCRdb's copy, which holds only in-frame ones; the method was immunoSEQ multiplex PCR. The table lists about 300,000 clones, less than 85% of them singletons. The chain uses TRBV19 and TRBJ2-5, with 10 bases lining up with TRBD1. The material was PBMCs, obtained at disease progression, from a patient treated with ibrutinib. This TCR was recovered from a human donor with chronic lymphocytic leukemia. In DNA form, the CDR3 reads TGTGCCAGTAGTGAGACAGGGGGCGTGGAGACCCAGTACTTC. It codes for CASSETGGVETQYF.